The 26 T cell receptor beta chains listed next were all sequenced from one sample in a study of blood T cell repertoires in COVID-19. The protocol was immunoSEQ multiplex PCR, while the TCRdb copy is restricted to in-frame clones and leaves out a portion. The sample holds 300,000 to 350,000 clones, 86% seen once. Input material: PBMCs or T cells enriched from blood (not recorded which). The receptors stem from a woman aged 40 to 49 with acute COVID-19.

The CDR3 sequence: CASSQVGGSNRETQYF. The CDR3 nucleotides are TGCGCCAGCAGCCAAGTCGGCGGGAGTAATAGAGAGACCCAGTACTTC. The V and J genes are TRBV4-1 and TRBJ2-5; 7 nucleotides match TRBD2. Germline V gene sequence: CDR1 MGHRA, CDR2 YSYEKL. V lost 1 base to trimming and J lost 4 bases; unmatched junction nucleotides: 9. The CDR3 runs 16 residues.

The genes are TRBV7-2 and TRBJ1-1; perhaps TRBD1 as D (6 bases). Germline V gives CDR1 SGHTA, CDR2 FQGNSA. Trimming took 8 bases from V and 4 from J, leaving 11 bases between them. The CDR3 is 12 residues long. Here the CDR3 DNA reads TGTGCCAGCGGGCGGGGGGCCACTGAAGCTTTCTTT. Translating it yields CASGRGATEAFF.

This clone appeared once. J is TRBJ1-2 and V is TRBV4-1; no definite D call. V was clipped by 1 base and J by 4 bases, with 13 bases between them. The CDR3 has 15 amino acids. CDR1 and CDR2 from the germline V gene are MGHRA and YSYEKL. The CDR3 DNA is TGCGCCAGCAGCCAAGTTTACCTTGGCGGCTATGGCTACACCTTC. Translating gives CASSQVYLGGYGYTF.

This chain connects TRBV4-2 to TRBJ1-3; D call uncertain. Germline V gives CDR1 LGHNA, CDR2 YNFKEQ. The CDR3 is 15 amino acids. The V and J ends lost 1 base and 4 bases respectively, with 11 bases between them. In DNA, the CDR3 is TGTGCCAGCAGCCAAGGTCCCCTTTCCGGAAACACCATATATTTT. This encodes CASSQGPLSGNTIYF.

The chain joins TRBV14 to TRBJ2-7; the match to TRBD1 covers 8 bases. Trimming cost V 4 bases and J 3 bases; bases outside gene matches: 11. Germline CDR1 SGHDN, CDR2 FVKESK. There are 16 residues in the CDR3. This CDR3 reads CASSPKKRTGNYEQYF. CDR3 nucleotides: TGTGCCAGCAGCCCCAAAAAAAGGACAGGGAACTACGAGCAGTACTTC.

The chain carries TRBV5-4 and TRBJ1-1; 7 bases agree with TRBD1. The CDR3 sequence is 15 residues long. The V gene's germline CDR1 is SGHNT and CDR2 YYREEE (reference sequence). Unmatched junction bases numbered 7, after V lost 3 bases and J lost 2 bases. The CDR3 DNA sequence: TGTGCCAGCAGCTGGAAGGGACAGATAAACACTGAAGCTTTCTTT. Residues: CASSWKGQINTEAFF.

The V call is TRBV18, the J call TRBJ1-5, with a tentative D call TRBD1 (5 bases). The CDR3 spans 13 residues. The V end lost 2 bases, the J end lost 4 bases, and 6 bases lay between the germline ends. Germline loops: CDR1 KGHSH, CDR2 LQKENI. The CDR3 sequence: CASSPGANQPQHF. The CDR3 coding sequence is TGTGCCAGCTCACCAGGGGCAAATCAGCCCCAGCATTTT.

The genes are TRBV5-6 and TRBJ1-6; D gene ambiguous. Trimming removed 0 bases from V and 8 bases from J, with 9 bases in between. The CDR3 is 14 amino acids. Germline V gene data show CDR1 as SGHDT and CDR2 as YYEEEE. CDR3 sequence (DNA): TGTGCCAGCAGCTTGGACCCACGAGATTCACCCCTCCACTTT. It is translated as CASSLDPRDSPLHF.

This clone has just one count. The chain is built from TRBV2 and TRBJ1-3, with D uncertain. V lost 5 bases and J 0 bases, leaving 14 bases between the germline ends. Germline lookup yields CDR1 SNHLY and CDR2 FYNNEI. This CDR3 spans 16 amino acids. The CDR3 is CASSKNVQSSGNTIYF. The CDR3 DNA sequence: TGTGCCAGCAGTAAGAATGTACAGAGCTCTGGAAACACCATATATTTT.

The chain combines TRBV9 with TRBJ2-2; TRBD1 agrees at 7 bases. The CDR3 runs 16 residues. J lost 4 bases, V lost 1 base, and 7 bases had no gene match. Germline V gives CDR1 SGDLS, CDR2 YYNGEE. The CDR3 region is CASSVMGQLFTGELFF. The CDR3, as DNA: TGTGCCAGCAGCGTAATGGGACAGCTATTCACCGGGGAGCTGTTTTTT.

CDR3: CASSLGTPGNTEAFF. In nucleotides, the CDR3 is TGTGCCAGCAGCTTAGGAACACCTGGGAACACTGAAGCTTTCTTT. The chain couples TRBV7-9 to TRBJ1-1; D gene uncertain. The CDR3 is 15 residues long. The germline V gene has CDR1 SEHNR and CDR2 FQNEAQ (reference sequence). Trimming left V 1 base short and J 1 base short, with 10 bases between.

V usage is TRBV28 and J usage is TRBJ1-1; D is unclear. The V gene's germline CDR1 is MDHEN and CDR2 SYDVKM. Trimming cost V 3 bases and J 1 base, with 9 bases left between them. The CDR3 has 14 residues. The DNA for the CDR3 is TGTGCCAGCAGTTTGGCGGTCCGGAACACTGAAGCTTTCTTT. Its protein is CASSLAVRNTEAFF. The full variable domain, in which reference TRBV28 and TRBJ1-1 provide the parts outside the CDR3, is DVKVTQSSRYLVKRTGEKVFLECVQDMDHENMFWYRQDPGLGLRLIYFSYDVKMKEKGDIPEGYSVSREKKERFSLILESASTNQTSMYLCASSLAVRNTEAFFGQGTRLTVV.

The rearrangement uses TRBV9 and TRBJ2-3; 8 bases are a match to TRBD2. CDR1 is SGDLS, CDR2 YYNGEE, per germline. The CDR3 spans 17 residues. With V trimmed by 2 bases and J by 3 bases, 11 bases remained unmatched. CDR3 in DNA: TGTGCCAGCAGCGTCGATGGGGCGGGGGGCCATACAGATACGCAGTATTTT. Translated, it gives CASSVDGAGGHTDTQYF.

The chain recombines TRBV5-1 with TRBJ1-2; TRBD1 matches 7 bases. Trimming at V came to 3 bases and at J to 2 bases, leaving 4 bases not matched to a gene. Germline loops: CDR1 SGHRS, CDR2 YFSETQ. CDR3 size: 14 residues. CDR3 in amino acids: CASSSGQINYGYTF. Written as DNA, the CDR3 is TGCGCCAGCAGCTCGGGACAGATCAACTATGGCTACACCTTC.

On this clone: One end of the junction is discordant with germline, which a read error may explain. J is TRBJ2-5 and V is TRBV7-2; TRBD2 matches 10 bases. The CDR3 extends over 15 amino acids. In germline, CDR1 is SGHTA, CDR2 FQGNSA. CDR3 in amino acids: CASSLTSGVQGTQYF. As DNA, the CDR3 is TGTGCCAGCAGCTTAACTAGCGGGGTTCAAGGGACCCAGTACTTC.

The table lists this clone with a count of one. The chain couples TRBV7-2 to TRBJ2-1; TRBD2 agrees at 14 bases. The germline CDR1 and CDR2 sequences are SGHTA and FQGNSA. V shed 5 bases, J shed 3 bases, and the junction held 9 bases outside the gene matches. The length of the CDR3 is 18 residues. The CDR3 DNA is TGTGCCAGCAGCCGCAACCCGGGACTAGCGGGGGACTACAATGAGCAGTTCTTC. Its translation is CASSRNPGLAGDYNEQFF.

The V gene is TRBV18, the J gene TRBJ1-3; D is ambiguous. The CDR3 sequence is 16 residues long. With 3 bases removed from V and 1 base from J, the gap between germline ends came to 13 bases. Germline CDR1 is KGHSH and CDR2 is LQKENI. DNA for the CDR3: TGTGCCAGCTCACCTGAGTATACGGGATCTGGAAACACCATATATTTT. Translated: CASSPEYTGSGNTIYF. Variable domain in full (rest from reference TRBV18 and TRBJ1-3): NAGVMQNPRHLVRRRGQEARLRCSPMKGHSHVYWYRQLPEEGLKFMVYLQKENIIDESGMPKERFSAEFPKEGPSILRIQQVVRGDSAAYFCASSPEYTGSGNTIYFGEGSWLTVV.

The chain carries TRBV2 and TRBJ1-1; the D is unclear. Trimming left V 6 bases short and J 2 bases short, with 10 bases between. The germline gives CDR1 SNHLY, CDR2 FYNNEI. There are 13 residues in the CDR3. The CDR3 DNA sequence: TGTGCCAGCAGCCTAGAAGCTAACACTGAAGCTTTCTTT. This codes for CASSLEANTEAFF.

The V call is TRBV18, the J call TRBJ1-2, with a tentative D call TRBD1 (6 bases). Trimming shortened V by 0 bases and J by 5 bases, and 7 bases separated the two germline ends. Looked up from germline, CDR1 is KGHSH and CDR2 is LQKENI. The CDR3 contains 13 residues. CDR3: CASSPPTGYGYTF. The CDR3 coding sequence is TGTGCCAGCTCACCACCTACAGGGTATGGCTACACCTTC.

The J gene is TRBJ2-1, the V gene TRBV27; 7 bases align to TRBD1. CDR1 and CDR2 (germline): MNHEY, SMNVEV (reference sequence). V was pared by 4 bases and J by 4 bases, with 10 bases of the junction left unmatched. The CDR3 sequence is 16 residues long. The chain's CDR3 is CASSSYATGEYNEQFF. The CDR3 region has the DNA TGTGCCAGCAGTTCATACGCCACAGGGGAGTACAATGAGCAGTTCTTC.

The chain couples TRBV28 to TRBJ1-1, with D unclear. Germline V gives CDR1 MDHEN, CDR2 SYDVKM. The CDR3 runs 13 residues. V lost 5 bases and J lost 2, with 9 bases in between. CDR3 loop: CASSPNLNTEAFF. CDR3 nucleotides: TGTGCCAGCAGTCCTAATTTAAACACTGAAGCTTTCTTT. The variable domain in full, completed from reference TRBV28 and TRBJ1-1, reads DVKVTQSSRYLVKRTGEKVFLECVQDMDHENMFWYRQDPGLGLRLIYFSYDVKMKEKGDIPEGYSVSREKKERFSLILESASTNQTSMYLCASSPNLNTEAFFGQGTRLTVV.

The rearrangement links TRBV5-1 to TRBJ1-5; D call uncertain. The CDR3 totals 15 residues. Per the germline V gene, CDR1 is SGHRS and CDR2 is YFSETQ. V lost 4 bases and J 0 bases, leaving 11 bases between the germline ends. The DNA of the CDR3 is TGCGCCAGCAGCCCAGGAGGAATTAGCAATCAGCCCCAGCATTTT. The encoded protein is CASSPGGISNQPQHF. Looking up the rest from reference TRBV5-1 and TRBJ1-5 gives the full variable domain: KAGVTQTPRYLIKTRGQQVTLSCSPISGHRSVSWYQQTPGQGLQFLFEYFSETQRNKGNFPGRFSGRQFSNSRSEMNVSTLELGDSALYLCASSPGGISNQPQHFGDGTRLSIL.

The CDR3 spells CASSFSHNRYRGTGELFF. Written as DNA, the CDR3 is TGCGCCAGCAGCTTCTCCCACAATCGTTACAGGGGCACCGGGGAGCTGTTTTTT. The chain joins TRBV5-1 to TRBJ2-2; 7 nucleotides align to TRBD1. The ends lost 2 bases at V and 4 bases at J; junction bases unmatched: 14. Germline loops: CDR1 SGHRS, CDR2 YFSETQ. The CDR3 runs to 18 residues.

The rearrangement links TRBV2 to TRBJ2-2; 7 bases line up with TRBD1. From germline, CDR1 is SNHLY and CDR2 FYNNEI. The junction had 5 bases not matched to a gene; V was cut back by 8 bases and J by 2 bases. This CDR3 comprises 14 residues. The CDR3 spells CASVRDSNTGELFF. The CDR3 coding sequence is TGTGCCAGCGTCCGGGACAGCAACACCGGGGAGCTGTTTTTT.

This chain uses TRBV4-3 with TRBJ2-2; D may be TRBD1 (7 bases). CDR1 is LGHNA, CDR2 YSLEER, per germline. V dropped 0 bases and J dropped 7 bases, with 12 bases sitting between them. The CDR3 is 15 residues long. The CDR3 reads CASSQEEGAGGELFF. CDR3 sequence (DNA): TGCGCCAGCAGCCAAGAGGAGGGGGCCGGCGGGGAGCTGTTTTTT.

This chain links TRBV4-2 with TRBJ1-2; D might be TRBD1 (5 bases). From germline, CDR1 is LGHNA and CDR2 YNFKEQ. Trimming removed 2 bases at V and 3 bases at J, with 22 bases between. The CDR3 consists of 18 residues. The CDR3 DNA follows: TGTGCCAGCAGCCAAAGCCTGGGGAGGGCAGGGAACTACTATGGCTACACCTTC. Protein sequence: CASSQSLGRAGNYYGYTF.